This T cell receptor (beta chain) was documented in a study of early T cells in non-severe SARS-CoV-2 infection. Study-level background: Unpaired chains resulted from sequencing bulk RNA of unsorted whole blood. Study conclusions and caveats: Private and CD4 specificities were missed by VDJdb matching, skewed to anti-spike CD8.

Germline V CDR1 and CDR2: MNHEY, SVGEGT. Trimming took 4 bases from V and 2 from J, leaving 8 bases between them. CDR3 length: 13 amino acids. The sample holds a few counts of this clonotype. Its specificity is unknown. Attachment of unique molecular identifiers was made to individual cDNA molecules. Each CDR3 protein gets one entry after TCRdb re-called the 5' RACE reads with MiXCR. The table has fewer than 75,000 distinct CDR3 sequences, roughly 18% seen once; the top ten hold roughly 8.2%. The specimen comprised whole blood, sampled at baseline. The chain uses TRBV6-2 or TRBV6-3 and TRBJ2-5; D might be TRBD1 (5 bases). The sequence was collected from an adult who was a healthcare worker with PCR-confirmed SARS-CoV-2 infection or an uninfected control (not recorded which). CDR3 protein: CASSSDSQETQYF. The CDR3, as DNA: TGTGCCAGCAGTTCCGACAGTCAAGAGACCCAGTACTTC.